These T cell receptor beta chains were read from a single sample in a study of shared clonotypes between healthy human individuals. Clones were read by immunoSEQ multiplex PCR, and TCRdb kept only the in-frame ones, dropping some. The sample has 520,000 or so clones, 79% seen once. Specimen: PBMCs. The receptors come from a woman between 40 and 55 years old in good health. Some clones in this sample may be carry-over from other donors' samples. CDR3s include the opening cysteine and the closing phenylalanine or tryptophan. D genes are given only for firm matches. Clone size is given for some rows only: seen once, a few or many times, or a class if the clone is expanded.

v_call	j_call	clone_size	d_call	cdr3_aa	cdr3_nt
TRBV15	TRBJ2-1	-	-	CATRQLASSYNEQFF	TGTGCCACCAGACAACTAGCCTCCTCCTACAATGAGCAGTTCTTC
TRBV14	TRBJ1-1	-	-	CASSPVRGERTEAFF	TGTGCCAGCAGCCCGGTACGGGGGGAGCGGACTGAAGCTTTCTTT
TRBV27	TRBJ2-7	-	-	CASSLSGIVFEQYF	TGTGCCAGCAGCCTCTCCGGGATCGTGTTCGAGCAGTACTTC
TRBV7-3	TRBJ2-7	-	TRBD2	CASSLSGGSPYEQYF	TGTGCCAGCAGCTTATCGGGCGGGAGCCCCTACGAGCAGTACTTC
TRBV7-3	TRBJ2-3	-	-	CASSLDGLGATDTQYF	TGTGCCAGCAGCTTAGATGGGTTGGGGGCCACAGATACGCAGTATTTT
TRBV28	TRBJ2-5	many	-	CASSFLGIEETQYF	TGTGCCAGCAGTTTCCTCGGGATAGAAGAGACCCAGTACTTC
TRBV4-2	TRBJ2-3	once	-	CASSQAATDTQYF	TGTGCCAGCAGCCAAGCCGCCACAGATACGCAGTATTTT
TRBV29-1	TRBJ2-1	-	TRBD1	CSVEDRNYNEQFF	TGCAGCGTTGAGGACAGGAATTACAATGAGCAGTTCTTC
TRBV15	TRBJ2-2	-	-	CATSITRTGELFF	TGTGCCACCAGCATTACCAGGACCGGGGAGCTGTTTTTT
TRBV18	TRBJ2-7	-	TRBD1	CASSPTGTGNKYEQYF	TGTGCCAGCTCACCAACCGGGACAGGGAATAAGTACGAGCAGTACTTC
TRBV6-6	TRBJ2-7	-	TRBD2	CASKPGLAGMYEQYF	TGTGCCAGCAAACCTGGACTAGCGGGAATGTACGAGCAGTACTTC
TRBV13	TRBJ1-2	few	TRBD1	CASSSWDSANYGYTF	TGTGCCAGCAGCTCCTGGGACAGCGCCAACTATGGCTACACCTTC
TRBV29-1	TRBJ1-1	-	-	CSVGRPVGGNTEAFF	TGCAGCGTTGGTCGCCCCGTCGGGGGGAACACTGAAGCTTTCTTT
TRBV7-9	TRBJ2-6	-	TRBD1	CASSPTGALSGANVLTF	TGTGCCAGCAGTCCGACAGGGGCCCTTTCTGGGGCCAACGTCCTGACTTTC
TRBV5-1	TRBJ2-2	many	TRBD2	CASAEVAGVEGELFF	TGCGCCAGCGCGGAGGTGGCGGGAGTAGAGGGGGAGCTGTTTTTT
TRBV9	TRBJ1-5	many	TRBD1	CASSPGTGANQPQHF	TGTGCCAGCAGCCCGGGGACAGGGGCAAATCAGCCCCAGCATTTT
TRBV6-1	TRBJ2-5	few	TRBD2	CASSEGTSGRGTQYF	TGTGCCAGCAGTGAAGGGACTAGTGGGAGGGGGACCCAGTACTTC
TRBV10-3	TRBJ2-3	many	-	CAISDGPEVDTQYF	TGTGCCATCAGTGATGGACCAGAGGTAGATACGCAGTATTTT
TRBV30	TRBJ1-6	-	-	CAWRKDTENSPLHF	TGTGCCTGGAGGAAGGACACGGAGAATTCACCCCTCCACTTT
TRBV5-4	TRBJ2-5	few	-	CASSADYNQETQYF	TGTGCCAGCAGCGCGGACTATAACCAAGAGACCCAGTACTTC
TRBV28	TRBJ2-3	-	TRBD2	CASSLLGTSGRGTDTQYF	TGTGCCAGCAGTTTATTAGGGACTAGCGGGAGAGGCACAGATACGCAGTATTTT
TRBV5-1	TRBJ2-7	-	-	CASSIQGTEQYF	TGCGCCAGCAGCATTCAGGGAACCGAGCAGTACTTC
TRBV5-1	TRBJ1-4	-	-	CASSTGGNEKLFF	TGCGCCAGCAGCACCGGGGGGAATGAAAAACTGTTTTTT